What follows describes a single T cell receptor (beta chain). The entry originates in a study of control samples from healthy donors and cancer patients. Libraries were prepared by immunoSEQ multiplex PCR; TCRdb keeps only in-frame clonotypes and omits some of them. In the table there are 130,000 or so clones, 70% to 90% of which are singletons. Germline CDR1 and CDR2: MDHEN and SYDVKM. The CDR3 has 15 amino acids. The germline V and J ends were trimmed by 2 bases and 0 bases, with 8 bases remaining between them. V usage is TRBV28 and J usage is TRBJ1-3; D gene unclear. The receptor was derived from a man aged 45-65 years in good health. Sequenced sample: blood. The CDR3 region is CASSLGQISGNTIYF. CDR3 bases: TGTGCCAGCAGTTTAGGGCAGATCTCTGGAAACACCATATATTTT.